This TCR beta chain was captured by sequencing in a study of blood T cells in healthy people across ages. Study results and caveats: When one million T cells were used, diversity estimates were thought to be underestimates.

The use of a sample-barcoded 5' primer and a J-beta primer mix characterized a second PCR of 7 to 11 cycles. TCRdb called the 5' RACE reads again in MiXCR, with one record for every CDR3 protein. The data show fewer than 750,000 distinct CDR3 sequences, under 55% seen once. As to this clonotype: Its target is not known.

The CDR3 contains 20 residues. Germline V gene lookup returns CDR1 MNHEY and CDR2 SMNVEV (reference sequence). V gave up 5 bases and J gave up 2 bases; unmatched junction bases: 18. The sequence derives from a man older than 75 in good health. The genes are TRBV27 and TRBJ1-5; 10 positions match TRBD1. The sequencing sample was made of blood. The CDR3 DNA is TGTGCCAGCAGTCGGTGGTCGGACAGGGGGAAAGGAGAAGGCAATCAGCCCCAGCATTTT. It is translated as CASSRWSDRGKGEGNQPQHF.